The 15 T cell receptor beta chains in this list originate from one sample, sequenced in a study of read filtering for tumor transcriptome and immune sequencing. Molecular barcoded adaptors covering alpha/delta and beta/gamma chains were used on roughly 400 ng RNA. TCRdb recomputed calls from the reads with MiXCR, one row per CDR3 protein. This table holds 55,000 to 60,000 distinct CDR3 sequences, approximately 13% found once. The material sequenced was a population of CD138-negative cells sorted from bone marrow. The receptors shown here come from a donor aged 40 or older with multiple myeloma.

The genes are TRBV5-4 and TRBJ2-7, with D perhaps given as TRBD1 or TRBD2 (5 bases each). Trimming shortened V by 2 bases and J by 6 bases, and 15 bases separated the two germline ends. The germline V gene encodes CDR1 SGHNT and CDR2 YYREEE (reference sequence). The CDR3 has 14 residues. The CDR3 region is CASSLRRGEGEQYF. CDR3 DNA: TGTGCCAGCAGCTTACGCCGGGGCGAAGGCGAGCAGTACTTC. The whole variable domain, remainder taken from reference TRBV5-4 and TRBJ2-7, is ETGVTQSPTHLIKTRGQQVTLRCSSQSGHNTVSWYQQALGQGPQFIFQYYREEENGRGNFPPRFSGLQFPNYSSELNVNALELDDSALYLCASSLRRGEGEQYFGPGTRLTVT.

This clonotype was found many times. This chain connects TRBV4-1 to TRBJ1-1; TRBD1 might be the D (5 bases). Trimming left V 3 bases short and J 0 bases short, with 11 bases between. This CDR3 is 15 amino acids long. In germline, CDR1 is MGHRA, CDR2 YSYEKL. CDR3: CASSQTPGVNTEAFF. As DNA, the CDR3 is TGCGCCAGCAGCCAGACCCCGGGGGTGAACACTGAAGCTTTCTTT.

Note on this clonotype: This could be a read error, since a much larger clone is one nucleotide away. The chain couples TRBV7-9 to TRBJ2-5; TRBD1 aligns across 9 bases. Germline assignment: CDR1 SEHNR and CDR2 FQNEAQ (reference sequence). CDR3 length equals 14 residues. The CDR3 nucleotides read TGTGCCGGCAGCAGAGGACAGGGGCAAGAGACCCAGTACTTC. It encodes CAGSRGQGQETQYF.

Comments on this clonotype: A read error may explain this, as a much larger clone is one base away. The rearrangement joins TRBV11-3 to TRBJ2-3; D unresolved. Trimming left V 4 bases short and J 5 bases short, with 16 bases between. The germline V gene encodes CDR1 SGHNT and CDR2 YENEEA. This CDR3 contains 15 residues. DNA for the CDR3: TGTGCCAGCAGCTATCGAGGTTCCCGCATAGATACGCAGTATTTT. This gives the protein CASSYRGSRIDTQYF.

This clonotype came up a few times. CDR3 sequence: CASSSTGRFDTEAFF. CDR3 DNA sequence: TGTGCCAGCTCATCCACAGGGAGATTTGACACTGAAGCTTTCTTT. The chain couples TRBV18 to TRBJ1-1; D possibly corresponds to TRBD1 (6 bases). This CDR3 has 15 amino acids. Germline V gene sequence: CDR1 KGHSH, CDR2 LQKENI. The V end was cut by 5 bases, the J end by 3 bases, with 16 bases between.

This clonotype was picked up many times. This sequence joins TRBV6-2 or TRBV6-3 and TRBJ1-1; 9 positions agree with TRBD1. CDR1 is MNHEY, CDR2 SVGEGT, per germline. Trimming removed 2 bases from V and 2 bases from J; junction bases left unmatched: 3. There are 15 residues in the CDR3. CDR3 coding DNA: TGTGCCAGCAGTTACGTGGGACAGGGAAACACTGAAGCTTTCTTT. Protein: CASSYVGQGNTEAFF.

This clonotype appeared a few times. Possible read error: a much larger clone is one base away. This chain joins TRBV4-1 and TRBJ2-7, with D tentatively TRBD1 (5 bases). The CDR3 runs 14 residues. V was cut by 5 bases and J by 4 bases, with 15 bases left in between. Per germline, CDR1 MGHRA and CDR2 YSYEKL. CDR3 sequence: CASSYNGRAYEQYF. CDR3 nucleotide sequence: TGCGCCAGCAGCTACAACGGCAGGGCTTACGAGCAGTACTTC.

This clonotype was seen repeatedly, ten times or more. J is TRBJ2-5 and V is TRBV6-2 or TRBV6-3; no reliable D call. Per germline, CDR1 MNHEY and CDR2 SVGEGT. CDR3 length: 15 amino acids. The V end lost 6 bases, the J end lost 4 bases, and 18 bases lay between the germline ends. The CDR3 bases are TGTGCCAGCAGCTCCCCTGGACGGAAGAGAGAGACCCAGTACTTC. It codes for CASSSPGRKRETQYF.

In this sample, this clonotype turned up many times. The chain has TRBV2 and TRBJ2-7, with unresolved D. Trimming shortened V by 7 bases and J by 1 base, and 14 bases separated the two germline ends. The germline gives CDR1 SNHLY, CDR2 FYNNEI. The CDR3 totals 14 residues. CDR3 bases: TGTGCCAGCAAAGCCGGGCCCCGATCCTACGAGCAGTACTTC. Translating gives CASKAGPRSYEQYF.

At least ten counts were recorded for this clonotype. The junction departs from germline at one end; a sequencing error may be responsible. This sequence joins TRBV5-6 and TRBJ2-7; D remains ambiguous. Germline CDR1 SGHDT, CDR2 YYEEEE. The CDR3 runs 12 residues. For the CDR3, the DNA is TGTGCCAGCAGCTTGGGGCAGACATCACCGCACTTC. As protein: CASSLGQTSPHF.

This clonotype appeared many times. The rearrangement links TRBV6-4 to TRBJ1-1; 10 nucleotides agree with TRBD1. This CDR3 spans 13 amino acids. Germline values: CDR1 MRHNA, CDR2 SNTAGT. The V and J ends lost 3 bases and 10 bases, in that order; junction bases with no gene match: 5. The DNA of the CDR3 is TGTGCCAGCAGTGAAGGGACAGGGGTCGGAGCTTTCTTT. It is translated as CASSEGTGVGAFF.

This clonotype showed up just a few times. This chain uses TRBV5-1 with TRBJ2-5; 8 positions agree with TRBD1. J was trimmed by 5 bases and V by 1 base; bases with no gene match: 1. This CDR3 comprises 13 residues. CDR1 SGHRS and CDR2 YFSETQ come from the germline V gene. The DNA for the CDR3 is TGCGCCAGCAGCTTGCACAGGGGGGAGACCCAGTACTTC. Its translation: CASSLHRGETQYF.

This clonotype has at least ten counts. The chain carries TRBV4-2 and TRBJ2-1; 15 bases are shared with TRBD2. V shed 1 base and J 14 bases; nucleotides not matched to a gene: 3. Germline CDR1 LGHNA, CDR2 YNFKEQ. This CDR3 contains 14 residues. The CDR3 sequence is CASSQGTSGGAEFF. CDR3 in DNA: TGTGCCAGCAGCCAAGGGACTAGCGGGGGGGCGGAGTTCTTC.

Regarding this clonotype: A single base separates this from a much larger clone, so it may be a read error. The V and J genes are TRBV6-5 and TRBJ2-5, with D possibly matching TRBD1 (5 bases). V dropped 4 bases and J dropped 5 bases, with 14 bases sitting between them. The CDR3 loop spans 14 amino acids. The V gene's germline CDR1 is MNHEY and CDR2 SVGAGI. CDR3 in amino acids: CASSSGRGAETQYF. CDR3 coding DNA: TGTGCCAGCAGTTCAGGAAGGGGTGCGGAGACCCAGTACTTC.

This clonotype was observed many times. This chain connects TRBV20-1 to TRBJ2-5; possible D gene TRBD2, 6 bases. CDR1 and CDR2 (germline): DFQATT, SNEGSKA (reference sequence). This CDR3 contains 11 residues. V was clipped by 3 bases and J by 13 bases, with 15 bases between them. The CDR3 region has the DNA TGCAGTGCTAGCCGGGACTTCGTTCCGTACTTC. Its translation: CSASRDFVPYF.